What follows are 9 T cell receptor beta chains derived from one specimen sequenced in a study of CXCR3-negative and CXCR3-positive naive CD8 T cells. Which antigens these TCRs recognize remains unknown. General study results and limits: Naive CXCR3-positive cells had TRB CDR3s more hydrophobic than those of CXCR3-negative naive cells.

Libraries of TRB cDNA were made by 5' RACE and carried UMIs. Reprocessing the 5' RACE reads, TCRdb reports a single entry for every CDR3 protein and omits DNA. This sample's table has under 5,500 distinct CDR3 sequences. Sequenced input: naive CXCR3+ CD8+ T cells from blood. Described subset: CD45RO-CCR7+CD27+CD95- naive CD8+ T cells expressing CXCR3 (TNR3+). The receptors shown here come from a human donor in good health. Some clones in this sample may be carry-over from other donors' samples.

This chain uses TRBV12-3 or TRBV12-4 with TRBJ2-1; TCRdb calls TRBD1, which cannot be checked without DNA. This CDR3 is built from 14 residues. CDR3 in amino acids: CASSFVGGPDEQFF.

The CDR3 here is CASSSIGRDEQFF. This chain uses TRBV7-9 with TRBJ2-1; the D call from TCRdb, TRBD2, cannot be confirmed without DNA. The CDR3 extends over 13 amino acids. Germline V gene lookup returns CDR1 SEHNR and CDR2 FQNEAQ (reference sequence).

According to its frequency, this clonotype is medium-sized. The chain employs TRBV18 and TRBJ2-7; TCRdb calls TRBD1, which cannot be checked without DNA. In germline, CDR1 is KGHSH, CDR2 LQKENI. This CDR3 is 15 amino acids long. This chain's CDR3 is CASSPGAGGGYEQYF.

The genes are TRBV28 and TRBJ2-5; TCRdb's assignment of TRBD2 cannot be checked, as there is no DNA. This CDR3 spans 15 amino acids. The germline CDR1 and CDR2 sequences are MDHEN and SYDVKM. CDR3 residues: CASSRLAETQETQYF.

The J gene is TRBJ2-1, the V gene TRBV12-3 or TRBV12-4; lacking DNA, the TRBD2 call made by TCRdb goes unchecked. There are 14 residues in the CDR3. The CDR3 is CASSLATTTDEQFF.

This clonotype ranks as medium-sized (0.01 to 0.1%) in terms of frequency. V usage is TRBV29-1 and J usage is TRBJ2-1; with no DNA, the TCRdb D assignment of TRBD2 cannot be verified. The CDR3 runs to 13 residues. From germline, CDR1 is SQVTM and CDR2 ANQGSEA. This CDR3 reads CSVEGLVINEQFF.

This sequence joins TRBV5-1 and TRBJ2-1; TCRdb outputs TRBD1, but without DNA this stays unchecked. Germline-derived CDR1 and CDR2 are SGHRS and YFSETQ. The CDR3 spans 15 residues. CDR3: CASSPRQGAPSEQFF.

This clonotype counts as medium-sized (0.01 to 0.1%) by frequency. The CDR3 spells CSALGGDYNEQFF. This sequence joins TRBV29-1 and TRBJ2-1; TCRdb's D gene call, TRBD1, goes unchecked for lack of DNA. The CDR3 spans 13 residues. The germline V gene encodes CDR1 SQVTM and CDR2 ANQGSEA.

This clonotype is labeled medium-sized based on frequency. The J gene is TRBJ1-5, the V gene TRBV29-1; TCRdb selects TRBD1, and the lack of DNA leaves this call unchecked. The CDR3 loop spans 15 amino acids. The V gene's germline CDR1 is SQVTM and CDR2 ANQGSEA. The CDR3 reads CSAPTEGQLNQPQHF. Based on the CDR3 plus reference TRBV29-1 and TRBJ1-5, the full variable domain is SAVISQKPSRDICQRGTSLTIQCQVDSQVTMMFWYRQQPGQSLTLIATANQGSEATYESGFVIDKFPISRPNLTFSTLTVSNMSPEDSSIYLCSAPTEGQLNQPQHFGDGTRLSIL.